These 20 T cell receptor beta chains originate from one sample sequenced in a study of early T cells in non-severe SARS-CoV-2 infection. Via MiXCR, TCRdb re-called the 5' RACE reads, giving one row per CDR3 protein. This table holds 79,000 or so distinct CDR3 sequences, 9.5% to 15% found once. The specimen sequenced was whole blood. These TCRs come from an adult who was a healthcare worker with PCR-confirmed SARS-CoV-2 infection or an uninfected control (not recorded which).

V usage is TRBV24-1 and J usage is TRBJ2-1; 7 nucleotides agree with TRBD2. Per germline, CDR1 KGHDR and CDR2 SFDVKD. The CDR3 is made up of 16 amino acids. The V segment lost 2 bases and the J segment 0 bases; nucleotides outside the gene matches: 3. In nucleotides, the CDR3 is TGTGCCACCAGTGATTATCTAGCGGACTCCTACAATGAGCAGTTCTTC. Its protein is CATSDYLADSYNEQFF.

This clonotype was counted at least ten times. The chain links TRBV27 to TRBJ1-1, with D perhaps TRBD1 (5 bases). The CDR3 spans 14 residues. V lost 5 bases and J lost 0, with 10 bases in between. CDR1 and CDR2 from the germline V gene are MNHEY and SMNVEV (reference sequence). CDR3 sequence (DNA): TGTGCCAGCAGTACCAGGGCCATGAACACTGAAGCTTTCTTT. This sequence encodes CASSTRAMNTEAFF.

This clonotype was detected only a few times. This sequence joins TRBV10-2 and TRBJ2-1; D may correspond to TRBD1 or TRBD2 (5 bases each). The V and J ends lost 2 bases and 5 bases respectively, with 10 bases between them. This CDR3 is built from 14 residues. Germline-derived CDR1 and CDR2 are WSHSY and SAAADI. The CDR3 sequence: CASSEGTAHNEQFF. Here the CDR3 DNA reads TGCGCCAGCAGTGAGGGGACGGCTCACAATGAGCAGTTCTTC.

This clonotype has more than one count but fewer than ten. V gene TRBV7-2 combines with J gene TRBJ2-7; D is uncertain. Germline CDR1 SGHTA, CDR2 FQGNSA. The V gene lost 5 bases and the J gene lost 4 bases, with 18 bases spanning the gap. There are 15 residues in the CDR3. CDR3 sequence: CASSRASPRLYEQYF. The CDR3 bases are TGTGCCAGCAGCCGGGCAAGCCCCCGACTTTACGAGCAGTACTTC.

This chain joins TRBV28 and TRBJ2-2, with D hard to call. V lost 2 bases and J 3 bases, leaving 4 bases between the germline ends. CDR3 length equals 13 residues. CDR1 is MDHEN, CDR2 SYDVKM, per germline. The CDR3 DNA sequence: TGTGCCAGCAGTTTAAGGTACACCGGGGAGCTGTTTTTT. Translated: CASSLRYTGELFF.

The chain has TRBV20-1 and TRBJ1-2; D is unresolved. The CDR3 extends over 12 amino acids. Germline V gene lookup returns CDR1 DFQATT and CDR2 SNEGSKA (reference sequence). V shed 3 bases and J shed 5 bases, with 10 bases lying between them. The CDR3 DNA follows: TGCAGTGCTAGCCGGGCCCTATATGGCTACACCTTC. This encodes CSASRALYGYTF.

As to this clonotype: The CDR3 carries no conserved terminal phenylalanine or tryptophan, so it likely arises from a read error. V and J are TRBV25-1 and TRBJ1-1; D is ambiguous. Germline CDR1 MGHDK, CDR2 SYGVNS. The CDR3 loop spans 12 amino acids. Trimming removed 3 bases at V and 3 bases at J, with 5 bases between. CDR3 residues: CASSDIDTEAFS. DNA for the CDR3: TGTGCCAGCAGTGATATTGACACTGAAGCTTTCTCT.

The chain combines TRBV23-1 with TRBJ1-5; D uncertain. TRBV23-1 is treated as an ORF (open reading frame) with a function not yet certain. The length of the CDR3 is 18 residues. V was cut by 0 bases and J by 4 bases, with 19 bases left in between. The CDR3 spells CASSQSGERMASNQPQHF. CDR3 DNA: TGCGCCAGCAGTCAATCGGGAGAGAGGATGGCCTCTAATCAGCCCCAGCATTTT.

This clonotype was observed a few times. The gene calls are TRBV6-1 and TRBJ1-1; the D gene is possibly TRBD1 (5 bases). With 8 bases removed from V and 0 bases from J, the gap between germline ends came to 10 bases. CDR1 is MNHNS, CDR2 SASEGT, per germline. The CDR3 consists of 13 residues. Written as DNA, the CDR3 is TGTGCCAGCTCCAGGGATATGAACACTGAAGCTTTCTTT. As protein: CASSRDMNTEAFF.

This clonotype showed up many times. The chain couples TRBV7-6 to TRBJ1-1; possibly TRBD1 for D (5 bases). CDR3 size: 17 residues. The V gene lost 4 bases and the J gene lost 3 bases, with 21 bases spanning the gap. Germline-derived CDR1 and CDR2 are SGHVS and FNYEAQ. The CDR3 DNA is TGTGCCAGCAGCTCACCGAGCAGGGTTGGCGGGCACACTGAAGCTTTCTTT. Translated: CASSSPSRVGGHTEAFF.

The V call is TRBV9, the J call TRBJ2-1; D remains unclear. V was clipped by 2 bases and J by 0 bases, with 9 bases between them. In germline, CDR1 is SGDLS, CDR2 YYNGEE. The CDR3 totals 15 residues. Here the CDR3 DNA reads TGTGCCAGCAGCGTTAAAGTCAGCTCCTACAATGAGCAGTTCTTC. This encodes CASSVKVSSYNEQFF.

This clonotype was observed a handful of times. The CDR3 sequence: CASSTSGRNTGELFF. The CDR3, as DNA: TGTGCCAGCAGTACTAGCGGGAGGAACACCGGGGAGCTGTTTTTT. The rearrangement uses TRBV6-5 and TRBJ2-2; TRBD2 matches 11 bases. From germline, CDR1 is MNHEY and CDR2 SVGAGI. J gave up 1 base and V 5 bases, and 0 bases lay outside the gene matches. CDR3 size: 15 residues.

This clonotype has only a few counts. V and J are TRBV7-8 and TRBJ1-4; D is undetermined. The CDR3 is 17 residues long. Germline V CDR1 and CDR2: SGHVS, FQNEAQ. Trimming stripped 0 bases from V and 5 bases from J, with 16 bases between. For the CDR3, the DNA is TGTGCCAGCAGCTTAGCAGGGATCTTAAGTAGAAATGAAAAACTGTTTTTT. Residues: CASSLAGILSRNEKLFF.

The rearrangement uses TRBV9 and TRBJ2-7, with no clear D. V was trimmed by 1 base and J by 2 bases, leaving 10 bases between them. Germline loops: CDR1 SGDLS, CDR2 YYNGEE. There are 14 residues in the CDR3. CDR3 residues: CASSVNGDPYEQYF. The DNA for the CDR3 is TGTGCCAGCAGCGTAAATGGGGATCCCTACGAGCAGTACTTC.

This clonotype was counted between two and nine times. V gene TRBV15 combines with J gene TRBJ1-1; D remains unclear. This CDR3 contains 16 residues. CDR1 and CDR2 (germline): LNHNV, YYDKDF (reference sequence). With 0 bases removed from V and 0 bases from J, the gap between germline ends came to 11 bases. The CDR3 loop reads CATSRDKGVVNTEAFF. The CDR3 DNA reads as TGTGCCACCAGCAGAGACAAAGGTGTGGTGAACACTGAAGCTTTCTTT. The whole variable domain, remainder taken from reference TRBV15 and TRBJ1-1, is DAMVIQNPRYQVTQFGKPVTLSCSQTLNHNVMYWYQQKSSQAPKLLFHYYDKDFNNEADTPDNFQSRRPNTSFCFLDIRSPGLGDTAMYLCATSRDKGVVNTEAFFGQGTRLTVV.

The gene calls are TRBV5-5 and TRBJ2-1; 12 bases line up with TRBD2. The V segment lost 3 bases and the J segment 7 bases; nucleotides outside the gene matches: 8. The CDR3 runs to 16 residues. Germline CDR1 SGHKS, CDR2 YYEKEE (reference sequence). The CDR3 loop is CASSSARTSGNNEQFF. CDR3 sequence (DNA): TGTGCCAGCAGCTCGGCCCGGACTAGCGGGAATAATGAGCAGTTCTTC. The entire variable domain, with the rest obtained from reference TRBV5-5 and TRBJ2-1, is as follows: DAGVTQSPTHLIKTRGQQVTLRCSPISGHKSVSWYQQVLGQGPQFIFQYYEKEERGRGNFPDRFSARQFPNYSSELNVNALLLGDSALYLCASSSARTSGNNEQFFGPGTRLTVL.

This clonotype was seen many times. The chain couples TRBV20-1 to TRBJ2-7; D may correspond to TRBD1 or TRBD2 (5 bases each). V was shortened by 4 bases and J by 6 bases, with 13 bases between the two germline ends. This CDR3 has 12 amino acids. CDR1 DFQATT and CDR2 SNEGSKA come from the germline V gene (reference sequence). The CDR3: CSAIGTRTEQYF. In DNA form, the CDR3 reads TGCAGTGCTATCGGGACGCGGACCGAGCAGTACTTC.

CDR3 DNA: TGTGCCGCAAGCCGGGGGCAATTCTATGGCTACACCTTC. Residues: CAASRGQFYGYTF. The chain employs TRBV19 and TRBJ1-2, with a tentative D call TRBD1 (6 bases). Germline lookup yields CDR1 LNHDA and CDR2 SQIVND (reference sequence). Trimming pared 11 bases from V and 4 bases from J, leaving 17 bases between. The CDR3 runs to 13 residues. The full variable domain, rest sourced from reference TRBV19 and TRBJ1-2, is DGGITQSPKYLFRKEGQNVTLSCEQNLNHDAMYWYRQDPGQGLRLIYYSQIVNDFQKGDIAEGYSVSREKKESFPLTVTSAQKNPTAFYLCAASRGQFYGYTFGSGTRLTVV.

This clonotype was observed a handful of times. The chain links TRBV4-1 to TRBJ2-3; D gene ambiguous. From germline, CDR1 is MGHRA and CDR2 YSYEKL. The V end lost 4 bases, the J end lost 3 bases, and 14 bases lay between the germline ends. The CDR3 spans 15 residues. CDR3 DNA sequence: TGCGCCAGCAGCCGGACCGTTGCCCCAACAGATACGCAGTATTTT. Its translation is CASSRTVAPTDTQYF.

The gene calls are TRBV10-3 and TRBJ2-2, with D hard to call. There are 11 residues in the CDR3. The germline V gene encodes CDR1 ENHRY and CDR2 SYGVKD. V lost 7 bases and J 7 bases, leaving 7 bases between the germline ends. The CDR3 loop reads CAINSGGELFF. Written as DNA, the CDR3 is TGTGCCATCAATTCTGGCGGGGAGCTGTTTTTT.